These 5 T cell receptor beta chains came from one sample sequenced in a study of blood T cells in healthy people across ages. It was with a sample-barcoded 5' primer and a J-beta primer mix that a second PCR of about 6 to 12 cycles was run. TCRdb reprocessed the 5' RACE reads with MiXCR, giving one entry per CDR3 protein. The sample has some 850,000 distinct CDR3 sequences; roughly 24% are singletons. Another study also made use of these data, one on T cells of mothers and their children.

The source material was blood. These TCRs come from a boy aged 5 to 17 in good health.

The V call is TRBV3-1, the J call TRBJ1-4; 7 nucleotides align to TRBD1. Germline V gene sequence: CDR1 LGHDT, CDR2 YNNKEL (reference sequence). The CDR3 loop spans 17 amino acids. V shed 1 base, J shed 0 bases, and the junction held 5 bases outside the gene matches. The CDR3 region is CASSQVRQGSTNEKLFF. CDR3 bases: TGTGCCAGCAGCCAAGTCCGACAGGGTTCAACTAATGAAAAACTGTTTTTT. Looking up the rest from reference TRBV3-1 and TRBJ1-4 gives the full variable domain: DTAVSQTPKYLVTQMGNDKSIKCEQNLGHDTMYWYKQDSKKFLKIMFSYNNKELIINETVPNRFSPKSPDKAHLNLHINSLELGDSAVYFCASSQVRQGSTNEKLFFGSGTQLSVL.

J is TRBJ2-7 and V is TRBV2; tentatively, D is TRBD1 (6 bases). This CDR3 comprises 14 residues. Trimming took off 5 bases at V and 2 bases at J, with 13 bases between the two ends. The germline CDR1 and CDR2 sequences are SNHLY and FYNNEI. The chain's CDR3 is CASSLEGTTYEQYF. CDR3 in DNA: TGTGCCAGCAGTCTTGAGGGGACAACCTACGAGCAGTACTTC.

This clonotype was seen many times. This sequence joins TRBV7-8 and TRBJ2-5; no firm D call. From germline, CDR1 is SGHVS and CDR2 FQNEAQ. The CDR3 covers 10 residues. Trimming stripped 3 bases from V and 5 bases from J, with 1 base between. CDR3 sequence (DNA): TGTGCCAGCAGCTTCGAGACCCAGTACTTC. Its translation: CASSFETQYF.

As concerns this clonotype: A read error may account for a junction end that differs from germline. This chain links TRBV6-5 with TRBJ1-3; 7 bases line up with TRBD1. Germline V gives CDR1 MNHEY, CDR2 SVGAGI. CDR3 length: 16 amino acids. In DNA, the CDR3 is TGTGCCAGCAGCTACTACGACAGGGTTGCTGGAAACACCATATATTTT. Protein product: CASSYYDRVAGNTIYF.

The rearrangement uses TRBV5-1 and TRBJ2-2; 7 positions match TRBD1. V lost 1 base, J lost 3 bases, and 9 bases stayed unmatched. Germline V gene lookup returns CDR1 SGHRS and CDR2 YFSETQ. The CDR3 loop spans 17 amino acids. CDR3 residues: CASSLSPQDRHTGELFF. CDR3 bases: TGCGCCAGCAGCTTGAGTCCCCAGGACAGGCACACCGGGGAGCTGTTTTTT.